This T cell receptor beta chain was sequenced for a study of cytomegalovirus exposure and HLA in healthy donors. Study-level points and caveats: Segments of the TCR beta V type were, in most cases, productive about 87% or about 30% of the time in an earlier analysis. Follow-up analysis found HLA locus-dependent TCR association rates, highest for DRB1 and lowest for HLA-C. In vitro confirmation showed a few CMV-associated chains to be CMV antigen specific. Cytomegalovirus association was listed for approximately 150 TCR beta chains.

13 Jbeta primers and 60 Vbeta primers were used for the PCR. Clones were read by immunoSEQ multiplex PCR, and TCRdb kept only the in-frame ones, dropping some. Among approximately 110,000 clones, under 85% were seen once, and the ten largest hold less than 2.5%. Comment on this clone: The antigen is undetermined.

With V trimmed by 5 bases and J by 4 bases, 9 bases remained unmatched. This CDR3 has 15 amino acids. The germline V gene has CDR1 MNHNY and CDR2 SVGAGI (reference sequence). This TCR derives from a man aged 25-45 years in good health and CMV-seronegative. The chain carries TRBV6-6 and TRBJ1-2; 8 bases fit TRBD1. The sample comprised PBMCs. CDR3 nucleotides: TGTGCCAGCAGTGACCGGGACAGGAGACTCTATGGCTACACCTTC. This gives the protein CASSDRDRRLYGYTF.